This T cell receptor (beta chain) was recovered during a study of blood T cell repertoires in COVID-19. As for the study in general: Sources were T cells, B-cell-depleted T cells, or PBMCs; the material itself was cDNA or gDNA.

This clone has a handful of counts. V lost 7 bases to trimming and J lost 3 bases; unmatched junction nucleotides: 11. The germline V gene encodes CDR1 LNHDA and CDR2 SQIVND (reference sequence). The CDR3 is 16 residues long. Libraries were prepared by immunoSEQ multiplex PCR; TCRdb keeps only in-frame clonotypes and omits some of them. Counted here are hundreds of thousands of clones, nearly 90% occurring once; the ten biggest clones make up roughly 1%. Recruited during active infection, patients (from Seattle) were subsequently followed longitudinally. Input material: peripheral blood. The chain links TRBV19 to TRBJ2-7; 11 nucleotides line up with TRBD1. This TCR came from a man aged 18 to 29 with COVID-19, enrolled during active disease. The CDR3: CASKLGSGTGGYEQYF. DNA of the CDR3: TGTGCCAGTAAGCTAGGGAGTGGGACAGGGGGCTACGAGCAGTACTTC.